This T cell receptor (beta chain) is drawn from a study of immune evolution from preneoplasia to lung adenocarcinoma. Study context: HLA loss of heterozygosity: around 6.5% AIS, approximately 15% MIA, over 25% ADC, none AAH. Study-wide results and caveats: Later-stage lesions appeared to have more T cells, more diversity, less clonality.

Details on this clone: Its antigen is still unknown.

Clones were read by immunoSEQ multiplex PCR, and TCRdb kept only the in-frame ones, dropping some. There are thousands of clones in the sample; just under 75% occur only once, and around 7.9% lies in the top ten. Patients had resection in Japan or China between about 2014 and 2018. This CDR3 has 14 residues. The germline gives CDR1 SGHAT, CDR2 FQNNGV. V lost 0 bases and J lost 2, with 6 bases in between. The sample comprised FFPE atypical adenomatous hyperplasia tissue from the lung. The subset denotes: atypical adenomatous hyperplasia (AAH), lung preneoplasia. The source is an older donor with lung adenocarcinoma. Some clones in this sample may be carry-over from other donors' samples. The chain couples TRBV11-2 to TRBJ2-3; D unclear. The CDR3 loop is CASSLDITTDTQYF. CDR3 nucleotides: TGTGCCAGCAGCTTAGATATTACCACAGATACGCAGTATTTT.